These 6 T cell receptor beta chains were sequenced from one sample in a study of cytomegalovirus exposure and HLA in healthy donors. A multiplex PCR was run with 60 Vbeta primers and 13 Jbeta primers. The repertoire was sequenced with immunoSEQ multiplex PCR; TCRdb's copy has only in-frame clones and lacks some. In the table there are some 100,000 clones, about 74% of which are singletons. Sequences were obtained from PBMCs. The receptors stem from a woman under 30 in good health and CMV-seropositive.

The chain joins TRBV28 to TRBJ1-3; D remains unclear. Per germline, CDR1 MDHEN and CDR2 SYDVKM. The V end lost 2 bases, the J end lost 0 bases, and 8 bases lay between the germline ends. The CDR3 sequence is 15 residues long. The CDR3 coding sequence is TGTGCCAGCAGTTTACCCCCCGGCTCTGGAAACACCATATATTTT. It yields the protein CASSLPPGSGNTIYF.

The CDR3 loop reads CAWSVGAGNTEAFF. The CDR3 DNA follows: TGTGCCTGGAGTGTAGGGGCAGGGAACACTGAAGCTTTCTTT. The V and J genes are TRBV30 and TRBJ1-1, with a tentative D call TRBD1 (5 bases). Trimming pared 0 bases from V and 1 base from J, leaving 9 bases between. The CDR3 has 14 residues. The germline V gene encodes CDR1 GTSNPN and CDR2 SVGIG (reference sequence).

The chain employs TRBV10-3 and TRBJ2-5; perhaps TRBD2 as D (5 bases). Looked up from germline, CDR1 is ENHRY and CDR2 is SYGVKD. Between the trimmed V and J ends, which lost 3 bases and 4 bases, there was a span of 9 bases. This CDR3 contains 13 residues. Here the CDR3 DNA reads TGTGCCATCAGTGACGGGGTTCGAGAGACCCAGTACTTC. Translation gives CAISDGVRETQYF.

V and J are TRBV7-9 and TRBJ2-5, with D possibly matching TRBD1 (6 bases). Per the germline V gene, CDR1 is SEHNR and CDR2 is FQNEAQ (reference sequence). The CDR3 totals 14 residues. V was trimmed by 4 bases and J by 4 bases, leaving 13 bases between them. The CDR3 spells CASSSPQGRETQYF. In DNA form, the CDR3 reads TGTGCCAGCAGCTCTCCACAGGGAAGAGAGACCCAGTACTTC.

The rearrangement joins TRBV6-1 to TRBJ2-7; a possible D gene is TRBD2 (5 bases). Per the germline V gene, CDR1 is MNHNS and CDR2 is SASEGT. The CDR3 sequence is 12 residues long. Trimming left V 4 bases short and J 10 bases short, with 14 bases between. The CDR3 DNA reads TGTGCCAGCAGTGGAGCCCTCCGGGAACAGTACTTC. This encodes CASSGALREQYF.

This chain uses TRBV7-3 with TRBJ2-7; maybe TRBD2 (6 bases). V was pared by 2 bases and J by 4 bases, with 15 bases between. Germline-derived CDR1 and CDR2 are SGHTA and FQGTGA. This CDR3 region has 15 residues. CDR3 DNA sequence: TGTGCCAGCAGCTTATTAGGTGGAGGGGATTACGAGCAGTACTTC. Translation: CASSLLGGGDYEQYF.